This is a list of T cell receptor beta chains from one sample in a study of CD8 T cells in Susac syndrome. From the immunoSEQ multiplex PCR reads, TCRdb called clonotypes with MiXCR, one entry per CDR3 protein. Of 200,000 to 300,000 distinct CDR3 sequences listed, 93% are singletons. The specimen was CD4+ T cells from PBMCs. These receptors originate from a human donor with multiple sclerosis. Each CDR3 is given without its conserved first and last residue. Each record gives: clone size, V gene, D gene, CDR3 protein. The D gene is left open where the match is weak. The size field is filled for only some rows; it gives once, few, many or a size class.

abundance: .; v_gene: TRBV29-1; d_gene: .; CDR3aa: SIGPGMGVKNTEAF
abundance: .; v_gene: TRBV12-3/TRBV12-4; d_gene: .; CDR3aa: ASSRGIMGRGGQEETQY
abundance: .; v_gene: TRBV3-1; d_gene: .; CDR3aa: ASTAGHEQF
abundance: once; v_gene: TRBV30; d_gene: TRBD1; CDR3aa: AWSTGTANEKLF
abundance: .; v_gene: TRBV5-4; d_gene: .; CDR3aa: ASSLGSGANTEAF
abundance: .; v_gene: TRBV5-4; d_gene: TRBD2; CDR3aa: ASSLILGGASYEQY
abundance: .; v_gene: TRBV20-1; d_gene: TRBD2; CDR3aa: SAAPSQGRGAETQY
abundance: .; v_gene: TRBV7-3; d_gene: TRBD2; CDR3aa: ASSRPDSGGHNEQF
abundance: .; v_gene: TRBV2; d_gene: .; CDR3aa: ASSPDRLGSPLH
abundance: .; v_gene: TRBV14; d_gene: TRBD1; CDR3aa: ASSQVLPTGNDNEQF
abundance: once; v_gene: TRBV19; d_gene: TRBD1; CDR3aa: ASTPDRVLPQH
abundance: .; v_gene: TRBV4-1; d_gene: TRBD2; CDR3aa: ASSLVGLAPDTQY
abundance: .; v_gene: TRBV20-1; d_gene: TRBD2; CDR3aa: SAPGLAGGPETQY
abundance: .; v_gene: TRBV2; d_gene: .; CDR3aa: ASSETGGEKLF
abundance: .; v_gene: TRBV11-2; d_gene: .; CDR3aa: ASSLDPPGAPLDEQY
abundance: .; v_gene: TRBV19; d_gene: .; CDR3aa: ASSETGLSGIQY
abundance: .; v_gene: TRBV19; d_gene: .; CDR3aa: ASSEGGADTQY
abundance: .; v_gene: TRBV28; d_gene: .; CDR3aa: ASSLGGWEQF
abundance: once; v_gene: TRBV30; d_gene: TRBD1; CDR3aa: AWSSRGKGQPQH
abundance: .; v_gene: TRBV27; d_gene: .; CDR3aa: ASSLGRDYGYT
abundance: .; v_gene: TRBV7-9; d_gene: TRBD1; CDR3aa: ASNEQGVVAEAF
abundance: .; v_gene: TRBV11-2; d_gene: .; CDR3aa: ASAFGDEQY
abundance: once; v_gene: TRBV11-2; d_gene: TRBD1; CDR3aa: ASSPIKGRGINEQF